The rows below give T cell receptor beta chains drawn from one sample of a study of blood T cell repertoires in COVID-19. The protocol was immunoSEQ multiplex PCR, while the TCRdb copy is restricted to in-frame clones and leaves out a portion. The table lists 170,000 or so clones, around 85% of them singletons. Sequenced material: PBMCs or T cells enriched from blood (not recorded which). These receptors were collected from a man aged 40-49 years who had recovered from COVID-19. Each CDR3 is given without its conserved first and last residue. The order of the fields is J gene, clone size, D gene, V gene, CDR3 protein. A D gene is named only where the DNA matches it firmly. Clone sizes are given selectively: once, few, many, or a class where the clone is expanded.

j_call: TRBJ1-5; clone_size: .; d_call: TRBD1; v_call: TRBV30; cdr3_aa: AWNPTGVSNQPQH
j_call: TRBJ1-6; clone_size: .; d_call: .; v_call: TRBV18; cdr3_aa: ASSAGRVNSPLH
j_call: TRBJ1-4; clone_size: .; d_call: .; v_call: TRBV27; cdr3_aa: ASSSQDRRQEKLF
j_call: TRBJ1-1; clone_size: few; d_call: .; v_call: TRBV10-3; cdr3_aa: AISADSTIYMNTEAF
j_call: TRBJ2-7; clone_size: .; d_call: TRBD1; v_call: TRBV11-2; cdr3_aa: ASSLLGQAAGEQY
j_call: TRBJ1-1; clone_size: .; d_call: .; v_call: TRBV20-1; cdr3_aa: SARAQVTF
j_call: TRBJ2-7; clone_size: .; d_call: TRBD1; v_call: TRBV3-1/TRBV3-2; cdr3_aa: ASSQLDRNYEQY
j_call: TRBJ1-5; clone_size: .; d_call: .; v_call: TRBV27; cdr3_aa: ASSDRSYSNQPQH
j_call: TRBJ2-7; clone_size: once; d_call: .; v_call: TRBV11-2; cdr3_aa: ASSLVLASVPYEQY
j_call: TRBJ2-3; clone_size: .; d_call: TRBD2; v_call: TRBV10-3; cdr3_aa: AISESMGLAGVDPTDTQY
j_call: TRBJ2-2; clone_size: .; d_call: .; v_call: TRBV6-5; cdr3_aa: ASRILEDTGELF
j_call: TRBJ2-3; clone_size: .; d_call: .; v_call: TRBV3-1/TRBV3-2; cdr3_aa: ASSQELAIPPADTQY
j_call: TRBJ1-5; clone_size: .; d_call: .; v_call: TRBV19; cdr3_aa: ASSSRDTNQPQH
j_call: TRBJ1-6; clone_size: .; d_call: .; v_call: TRBV3-1/TRBV3-2; cdr3_aa: ASSQETLGSPLH
j_call: TRBJ1-6; clone_size: .; d_call: .; v_call: TRBV5-4; cdr3_aa: ASSLGGGTEPAYNSPLH
j_call: TRBJ1-2; clone_size: .; d_call: .; v_call: TRBV9; cdr3_aa: ASSVDESGYGYT
j_call: TRBJ2-1; clone_size: .; d_call: TRBD2; v_call: TRBV19; cdr3_aa: ASSIRLAGGEQF
j_call: TRBJ2-5; clone_size: .; d_call: TRBD1; v_call: TRBV27; cdr3_aa: ASRRHPRQGIQETQY
j_call: TRBJ2-3; clone_size: .; d_call: .; v_call: TRBV20-1; cdr3_aa: SASGRPGATDTQY
j_call: TRBJ1-3; clone_size: once; d_call: TRBD1; v_call: TRBV30; cdr3_aa: AWYTTGSGNTIY